This T cell receptor beta chain was identified in a study of CD8 T cells in ankylosing spondylitis. The study's findings and limits: Disease-linked clones bore a CD8+ phenotype, appearing relatively rarely in peripheral blood.

Via MiXCR, TCRdb re-called the 5' RACE reads, giving one row per CDR3 protein. In the table there are a few hundred thousand distinct CDR3 sequences, 10% of which are singletons. With respect to this clonotype: Its matching antigen is unknown.

With 3 bases clipped from V and 6 bases from J, the junction kept 14 bases outside the gene matches. Germline V gene lookup returns CDR1 SGDLS and CDR2 YYNGEE. The CDR3 runs to 18 residues. Sequencing was performed on blood, either unsorted or a sorted T cell fraction (not recorded which). The origin of this receptor is a male donor with ankylosing spondylitis or in good health (not recorded which). V and J are TRBV9 and TRBJ2-3; 12 nucleotides line up with TRBD2. CDR3 sequence: CASSGRATSGGHRDTQYF. CDR3 nucleotides: TGTGCCAGCAGCGGAAGGGCGACTAGCGGGGGACACCGGGATACGCAGTATTTT.